One sample yielded the 14 T cell receptor beta chains listed below, sequenced in a study of blood T cell repertoires in COVID-19. Produced via immunoSEQ multiplex PCR; TCRdb's table is partial and in-frame only. The table has about 240,000 clones, roughly 80% seen once; the top ten hold approximately 9.4%. Sample: peripheral blood. The receptors come from a woman older than 75 with acute or convalescent COVID-19.

A remark on this clone: A much more abundant neighbour one base away suggests this may be a read error. The chain links TRBV7-6 to TRBJ1-1; 7 bases map to TRBD1. There are 13 residues in the CDR3. V shed 1 base and J 4 bases; nucleotides not matched to a gene: 0. The germline V gene has CDR1 SGHVS and CDR2 FNYEAQ. CDR3 sequence reads: CASSLGQGTEAFF. DNA of the CDR3: TGTGCCAGCAGCTTAGGACAGGGCACTGAAGCTTTCTTT.

This rearrangement joins TRBV2 to TRBJ2-7; maybe TRBD2 (7 bases). In germline, CDR1 is SNHLY, CDR2 FYNNEI. The CDR3 length is 14 residues. The ends were cut back, 4 bases at V and 4 bases at J, with 14 bases in the middle. The CDR3 nucleotides are TGTGCCAGCAGTGCGCGGCGGGGGCGATACGAGCAGTACTTC. The encoded protein is CASSARRGRYEQYF. The whole variable domain, filled in from reference TRBV2 and TRBJ2-7, reads EPEVTQTPSHQVTQMGQEVILRCVPISNHLYFYWYRQILGQKVEFLVSFYNNEISEKSEIFDDQFSVERPDGSNFTLKIRSTKLEDSAMYFCASSARRGRYEQYFGPGTRLTVT.

The chain is built from TRBV6-5 and TRBJ1-2; no clear D gene. This CDR3 is built from 14 residues. With 0 bases removed from V and 4 bases from J, the gap between germline ends came to 9 bases. The germline CDR1 and CDR2 sequences are MNHEY and SVGAGI. This chain's CDR3 is CASSYSRGPYGYTF. The CDR3 DNA follows: TGTGCCAGCAGTTACTCTCGAGGGCCCTATGGCTACACCTTC.

In this sample, this clone turned up once. V is TRBV6-1 and J is TRBJ1-1; D is unresolved. The germline V and J ends were trimmed by 2 bases and 6 bases, with 13 bases remaining between them. This CDR3 comprises 14 residues. Germline-derived CDR1 and CDR2 are MNHNS and SASEGT. CDR3 nucleotides: TGTGCCAGCAGTGAATCCCCCCGGAGGGCTGAAGCTTTCTTT. It translates to CASSESPRRAEAFF.

The J gene is TRBJ1-4, the V gene TRBV5-1; D is perhaps TRBD1 (6 bases). Germline CDR1 and CDR2: SGHRS and YFSETQ. Trimming removed 2 bases at V and 2 bases at J, with 13 bases between. CDR3 length equals 16 residues. CDR3 bases: TGCGCCAGCAGCTTCAAGGGGGGGACTACTAATGAAAAACTGTTTTTT. The encoded protein is CASSFKGGTTNEKLFF. The whole variable domain, remainder taken from reference TRBV5-1 and TRBJ1-4, is KAGVTQTPRYLIKTRGQQVTLSCSPISGHRSVSWYQQTPGQGLQFLFEYFSETQRNKGNFPGRFSGRQFSNSRSEMNVSTLELGDSALYLCASSFKGGTTNEKLFFGSGTQLSVL.

The V and J genes are TRBV15 and TRBJ2-7; D is possibly TRBD2 (5 bases). This CDR3 is 14 amino acids long. CDR1 LNHNV and CDR2 YYDKDF come from the germline V gene (reference sequence). Trimming cost V 0 bases and J 5 bases, with 11 bases left between them. The chain's CDR3 is CATSRDPRGNEQYF. The CDR3 DNA reads TGTGCCACCAGCAGAGACCCCCGAGGGAACGAGCAGTACTTC.

The V gene is TRBV10-3, the J gene TRBJ1-5; D call uncertain. The V and J ends lost 10 bases and 1 base respectively, with 17 bases between them. The length of the CDR3 is 15 residues. Germline V lookup: CDR1 ENHRY, CDR2 SYGVKD. The CDR3 region is CATTMGGGSNQPQHF. CDR3 in DNA: TGTGCCACCACCATGGGAGGCGGGAGCAATCAGCCCCAGCATTTT.

V usage is TRBV5-4 and J usage is TRBJ2-2; TRBD2 matches 8 bases. Germline assignment: CDR1 SGHNT and CDR2 YYREEE (reference sequence). Germline trimming cut 4 bases from V and 2 bases from J; bases unmatched to any gene: 4. The CDR3 sequence is 15 residues long. Written as DNA, the CDR3 is TGTGCCAGCAGCCGGGGGGGGGCCAACACCGGGGAGCTGTTTTTT. This codes for CASSRGGANTGELFF. The full variable domain, rest sourced from reference TRBV5-4 and TRBJ2-2, is ETGVTQSPTHLIKTRGQQVTLRCSSQSGHNTVSWYQQALGQGPQFIFQYYREEENGRGNFPPRFSGLQFPNYSSELNVNALELDDSALYLCASSRGGANTGELFFGEGSRLTVL.

The chain combines TRBV5-4 with TRBJ2-6; TRBD1 matches at 10 bases. The CDR3 length is 18 residues. The germline V gene encodes CDR1 SGHNT and CDR2 YYREEE (reference sequence). The V segment lost 4 bases and the J segment 1 base; nucleotides outside the gene matches: 8. CDR3 sequence (DNA): TGTGCCAGCAGCCAAAGGACAGGGGGGCTTTCTGGGGCCAACGTCCTGACTTTC. It yields the protein CASSQRTGGLSGANVLTF.

This clone was detected only a few times. CDR3 coding DNA: TGTGCCAGCTCTCCCGGGTCGGATAATTCACCCCTCCACTTT. Translation: CASSPGSDNSPLHF. The chain couples TRBV18 to TRBJ1-6, with D hard to call. Deletions cut 6 bases from V and 5 bases from J, with 11 bases between. Germline CDR1 reads KGHSH; CDR2 reads LQKENI. The CDR3 runs 14 residues.

The CDR3 nucleotides are TGTGCCAGCAGTCCCTCAGGAAGCTCCTACAATGAGCAGTTCTTC. Translating it yields CASSPSGSSYNEQFF. The rearrangement uses TRBV6-6 and TRBJ2-1; no clear D. Germline values: CDR1 MNHNY, CDR2 SVGAGI (reference sequence). V was pared by 5 bases and J by 0 bases, with 11 bases between. The CDR3 runs 15 residues.

This chain links TRBV27 with TRBJ2-5; the match to TRBD1 covers 9 bases. From germline, CDR1 is MNHEY and CDR2 SMNVEV (reference sequence). This CDR3 spans 17 amino acids. V lost 3 bases, J lost 4 bases, and 12 bases stayed unmatched. CDR3 sequence reads: CASSLVVGTGKRETQYF. The CDR3 region has the DNA TGTGCCAGCAGTTTGGTAGTCGGGACAGGGAAGAGAGAGACCCAGTACTTC.

This CDR3 is CASSLSRANYGYTF. The CDR3 DNA sequence: TGTGCCAGCAGCTTGAGTAGAGCTAACTATGGCTACACCTTC. V gene TRBV5-4 combines with J gene TRBJ1-2; the D is unclear. V lost 1 base to trimming and J lost 0 bases, with 7 bases between them. Germline CDR1 is SGHNT and CDR2 is YYREEE (reference sequence). The length of the CDR3 is 14 residues.

This clone appeared a single time. V gene TRBV6-1 combines with J gene TRBJ1-3; 9 bases line up with TRBD1. Germline lookup yields CDR1 MNHNS and CDR2 SASEGT. Trimming took 4 bases from V and 2 from J; bases not matched to a gene: 6. The CDR3 consists of 16 residues. Written as DNA, the CDR3 is TGTGCCAGCAGTGGGCCGACAGGGGGAACTGGAAACACCATATATTTT. Amino acids: CASSGPTGGTGNTIYF.